This T cell receptor beta chain was observed in a study of beta chain features in type 1 diabetes. Points from the study as a whole: Moderately but significantly shorter TCRB CDR3s were found in Type 1 diabetes patients in all four CD4+ subsets.

Investigators reverse transcribed all isolated RNA, so they sequenced expressed TCRB transcripts. The table came from immunoSEQ multiplex PCR; TCRdb's copy has only in-frame clones and leaves some out. There are around 260,000 clones in the sample; approximately 20% occur only once, and 0.028% lies in the top ten. This clone was recorded a few times. The target antigen is unknown. Germline V gene data show CDR1 as GTSNPN and CDR2 as SVGIG (reference sequence). There are 11 residues in the CDR3. Deletions cut 3 bases from V and 9 bases from J, with 9 bases between. The TCR comes from a woman in her thirties or forties with type 1 diabetes. The rearrangement joins TRBV30 to TRBJ2-4, with D hard to call. Sequenced: naive CD4+ T cells from blood. This CDR3 reads CAWSPARIQYF. The CDR3 DNA is TGTGCCTGGAGCCCTGCGCGCATTCAGTACTTC.